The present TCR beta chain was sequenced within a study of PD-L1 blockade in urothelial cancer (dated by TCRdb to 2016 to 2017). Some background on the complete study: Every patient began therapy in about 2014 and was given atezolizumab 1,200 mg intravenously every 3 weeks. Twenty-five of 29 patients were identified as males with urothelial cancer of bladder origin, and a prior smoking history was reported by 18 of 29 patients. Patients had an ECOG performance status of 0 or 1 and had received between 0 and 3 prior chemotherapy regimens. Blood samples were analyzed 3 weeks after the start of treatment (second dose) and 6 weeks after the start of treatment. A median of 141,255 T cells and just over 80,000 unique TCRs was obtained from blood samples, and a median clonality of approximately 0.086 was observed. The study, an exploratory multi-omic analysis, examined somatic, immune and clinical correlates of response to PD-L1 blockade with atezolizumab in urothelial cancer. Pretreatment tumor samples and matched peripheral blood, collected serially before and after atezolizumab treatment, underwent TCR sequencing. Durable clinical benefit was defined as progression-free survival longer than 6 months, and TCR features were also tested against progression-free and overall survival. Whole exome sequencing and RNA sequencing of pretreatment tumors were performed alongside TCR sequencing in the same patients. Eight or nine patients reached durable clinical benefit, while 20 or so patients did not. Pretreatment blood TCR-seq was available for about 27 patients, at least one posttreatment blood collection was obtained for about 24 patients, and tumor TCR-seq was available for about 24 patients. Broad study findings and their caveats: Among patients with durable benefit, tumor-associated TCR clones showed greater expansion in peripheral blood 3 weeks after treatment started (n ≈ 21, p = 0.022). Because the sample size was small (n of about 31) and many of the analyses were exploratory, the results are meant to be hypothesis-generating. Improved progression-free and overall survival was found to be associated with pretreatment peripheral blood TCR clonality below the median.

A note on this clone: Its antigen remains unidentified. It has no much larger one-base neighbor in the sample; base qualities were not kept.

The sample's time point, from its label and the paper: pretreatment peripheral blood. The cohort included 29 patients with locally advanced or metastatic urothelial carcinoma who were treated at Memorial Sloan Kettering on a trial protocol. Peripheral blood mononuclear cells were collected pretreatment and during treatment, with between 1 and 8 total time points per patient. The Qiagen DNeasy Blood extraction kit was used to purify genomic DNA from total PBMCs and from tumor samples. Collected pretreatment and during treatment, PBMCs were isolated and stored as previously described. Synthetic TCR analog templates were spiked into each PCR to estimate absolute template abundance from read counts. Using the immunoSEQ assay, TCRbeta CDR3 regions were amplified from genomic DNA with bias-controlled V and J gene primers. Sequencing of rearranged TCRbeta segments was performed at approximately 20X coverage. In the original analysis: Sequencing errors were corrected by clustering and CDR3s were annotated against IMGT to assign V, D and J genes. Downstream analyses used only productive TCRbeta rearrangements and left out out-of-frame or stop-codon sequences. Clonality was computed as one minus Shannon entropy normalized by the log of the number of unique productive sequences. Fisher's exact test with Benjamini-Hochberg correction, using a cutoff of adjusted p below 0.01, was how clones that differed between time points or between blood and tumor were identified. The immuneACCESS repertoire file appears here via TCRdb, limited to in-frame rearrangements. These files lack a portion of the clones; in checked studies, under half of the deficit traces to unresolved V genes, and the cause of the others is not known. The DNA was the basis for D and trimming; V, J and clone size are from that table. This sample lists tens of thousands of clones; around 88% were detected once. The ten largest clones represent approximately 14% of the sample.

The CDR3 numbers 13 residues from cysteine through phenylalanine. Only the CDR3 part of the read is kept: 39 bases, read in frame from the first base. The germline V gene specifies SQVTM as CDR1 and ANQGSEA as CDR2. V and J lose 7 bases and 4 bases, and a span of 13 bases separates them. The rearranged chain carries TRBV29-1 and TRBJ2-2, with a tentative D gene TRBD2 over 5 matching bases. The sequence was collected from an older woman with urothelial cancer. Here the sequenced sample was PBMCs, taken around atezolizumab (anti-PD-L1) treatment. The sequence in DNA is TGCAGCGCTGGGAGCGTGAGCACCGGGGAGCTGTTTTTT. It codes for CSAGSVSTGELFF.